The 3 T cell receptor beta chains reported below all come from one sample, sequenced in a study of identical twins. Each CDR3 protein gets one entry after TCRdb re-called the 5' RACE reads with MiXCR. The table lists roughly 720,000 distinct CDR3 sequences, 15% to 20% of them singletons, with about an eighth in the top ten. This same sample was also taken into another study, of T cells expressing NK-cell markers.

Sequencing was carried out using PBMCs. The receptors derive from a woman aged 18-35 years in good health.

The rearrangement uses TRBV12-3 or TRBV12-4 and TRBJ2-7; 7 bases align to TRBD2. The CDR3 loop spans 14 amino acids. V gave up 3 bases and J gave up 5 bases; unmatched junction bases: 7. CDR3 nucleotide sequence: TGTGCCAGCAGTTTCAGCGGGATCAAGAACGAGCAGTACTTC. It is translated as CASSFSGIKNEQYF.

The chain carries TRBV12-3 or TRBV12-4 and TRBJ2-1, with D hard to call. The CDR3 loop spans 13 amino acids. The V gene lost 5 bases and the J gene lost 2 bases, with 7 bases spanning the gap. CDR3 in DNA: TGTGCCAGCAGTACGGCGACCTACAATGAGCAGTTCTTC. Translating it yields CASSTATYNEQFF.

This chain links TRBV29-1 with TRBJ1-1; TRBD1 might be the D (5 bases). Germline V gene sequence: CDR1 SQVTM, CDR2 ANQGSEA. V was cut by 6 bases and J by 4 bases, with 9 bases left in between. CDR3 size: 11 residues. CDR3 region: CSVRRGTEAFF. CDR3 coding DNA: TGCAGCGTGCGGAGGGGCACTGAAGCTTTCTTT.